The next 3 T cell receptor beta chains were all read from a single sample in a study of T-cell memory formation after mild COVID-19. TCRdb itself ran the 5' RACE reads through MiXCR, one entry per CDR3 protein. The table shows about 430,000 distinct CDR3 sequences, with more than 15% occurring only once. The sequencing input was PBMCs or a T cell subset sorted from them (not recorded which). These receptors originate from a man between 18 and 35 years old who had mild COVID-19 (a few samples of this study predate the infection). Cell type and time point are not known.

In its sample, this clonotype was seen many times. The chain uses TRBV11-2 and TRBJ2-3; 9 nucleotides align to TRBD2. CDR1 is SGHAT and CDR2 is FQNNGV in the germline V gene. V trimming: 3 bases; J trimming: 4 bases; junction bases outside the gene matches: 5. The CDR3 runs to 15 residues. The CDR3 DNA sequence: TGTGCCAGCAGCTTGGCGGGGGGGGCAGCAGATACGCAGTATTTT. Translation gives CASSLAGGAADTQYF.

The chain is built from TRBV6-5 and TRBJ1-4, with 7 bases lining up with TRBD1. V trimming: 5 bases; J trimming: 5 bases; junction bases outside the gene matches: 11. Germline values: CDR1 MNHEY, CDR2 SVGAGI. The CDR3 sequence is 16 residues long. The CDR3 coding sequence is TGTGCCAGCAGTCCCACCCTCAGGGGGACGAATGAAAAACTGTTTTTT. This sequence encodes CASSPTLRGTNEKLFF.

The chain recombines TRBV27 with TRBJ2-3; D gene ambiguous. There are 15 residues in the CDR3. The germline CDR1 and CDR2 sequences are MNHEY and SMNVEV (reference sequence). Between the trimmed V and J ends, which lost 5 bases and 1 base, there was a span of 13 bases. CDR3 sequence reads: CASSTNYIGTDTQYF. The CDR3 DNA sequence: TGTGCCAGCAGTACAAATTATATCGGCACAGATACGCAGTATTTT.